This T cell receptor (gamma chain) was identified in a study of Vδ1+ human thymocytes. Notes on the study in general: Unexpected Vdelta2 sequences could cause misinterpretation of bulk repertoire data. Highly polyclonal TRG and TRD repertoires with Gaussian CDR3 length distributions appeared in thymus. TRD repertoires were essentially private, unlike widely shared TRG clonotypes.

As for this clone: Its antigen is currently unknown.

The template was reverse-transcribed extracted RNA. Multiplex PCR used pooled V-gene forward primers and a constant-region reverse primer to amplify CDR3s. TCRdb called clones from the multiplex PCR reads again using CATT. The table includes 9,000 to 13,000 gamma-chain clones, approximately 40% detected once. Purity of the sorted Vdelta1+ thymocytes ranged from roughly 97% to 99.6%. Germline CDR1 reads GITISATS; CDR2 reads ISYDGTV (reference sequence). This CDR3 has 13 amino acids. The V gene end was trimmed by 0 bases and the J gene end by 10 bases; junction bases not matched to a gene: 9. The chain links TRGV9 to TRGJ1 or TRGJ2. TCRdb is silent on the J gene; assignment here came from matching the DNA to germline. The sequence came from a boy in the first two years of life who had congenital heart surgery. The sample comprised Vdelta1+ gamma-delta thymocytes from the thymus. Subset of the sample: FACS-sorted CD3+ TCRalphabeta- TCRVdelta1+ TCRVdelta2- thymocytes. CDR3 region: CALWEVHLEKKLF. The CDR3 DNA reads as TGTGCCTTGTGGGAGGTGCATTTGGAAAAGAAACTCTTT.